The 5 T cell receptor beta chains below were found in one sample sequenced in a study of blood T cell repertoires in COVID-19. The data were produced by immunoSEQ multiplex PCR, yet TCRdb's version contains in-frame clones alone and is incomplete. The profile covers approximately 670,000 clones, with 75% to 90% appearing a single time and about 0.24% taken by the ten largest. Sequencing was carried out using peripheral blood. These receptor sequences come from a woman between 18 and 29 years old with acute or convalescent COVID-19.

The V and J genes are TRBV18 and TRBJ2-7, with 8 bases lining up with TRBD1. The CDR3 loop spans 14 amino acids. With V trimmed by 3 bases and J by 2 bases, 3 bases remained unmatched. Germline V CDR1 and CDR2: KGHSH, LQKENI. The CDR3 DNA is TGTGCCAGCTCACCTGGGGACAGGCCCTACGAGCAGTACTTC. Its translation: CASSPGDRPYEQYF.

V gene TRBV29-1 combines with J gene TRBJ1-3, with unresolved D. There are 13 residues in the CDR3. The V end lost 0 bases, the J end lost 0 bases, and 3 bases lay between the germline ends. Germline V gene lookup returns CDR1 SQVTM and CDR2 ANQGSEA. CDR3 region: CSVEDSSGNTIYF. The CDR3 bases are TGCAGCGTTGAAGACAGCTCTGGAAACACCATATATTTT.

In the case of this clone: This specimen includes other DNA sequences encoding the same CDR3. The gene calls are TRBV9 and TRBJ1-5; 9 positions match TRBD1. The J segment lost 3 bases and the V segment lost 2 bases, leaving 3 bases of the junction unmatched. Per germline, CDR1 SGDLS and CDR2 YYNGEE. The CDR3 length is 15 residues. The CDR3 reads CASSVGTGFNQPQHF. In DNA form, the CDR3 reads TGTGCCAGCAGCGTTGGGACAGGGTTCAATCAGCCCCAGCATTTT.

The rearrangement uses TRBV6-2 or TRBV6-3 and TRBJ2-7, with 7 bases that match TRBD2. The V and J ends lost 4 bases and 0 bases, in that order; junction bases with no gene match: 9. The CDR3 length is 16 residues. Per the germline V gene, CDR1 is MNHEY and CDR2 is SVGEGT. CDR3 sequence (DNA): TGTGCCAGCAGTTCGTCGGGCAGCGGGGACTCCTACGAGCAGTACTTC. This gives the protein CASSSSGSGDSYEQYF.

This chain uses TRBV5-1 with TRBJ1-6; 9 bases map to TRBD1. Germline V gene sequence: CDR1 SGHRS, CDR2 YFSETQ. The CDR3 is made up of 14 amino acids. V trimming: 0 bases; J trimming: 10 bases; junction bases outside the gene matches: 2. This CDR3 is CASSLDRGQSPLHF. CDR3 coding DNA: TGCGCCAGCAGCTTGGACAGGGGGCAATCACCCCTCCACTTT.